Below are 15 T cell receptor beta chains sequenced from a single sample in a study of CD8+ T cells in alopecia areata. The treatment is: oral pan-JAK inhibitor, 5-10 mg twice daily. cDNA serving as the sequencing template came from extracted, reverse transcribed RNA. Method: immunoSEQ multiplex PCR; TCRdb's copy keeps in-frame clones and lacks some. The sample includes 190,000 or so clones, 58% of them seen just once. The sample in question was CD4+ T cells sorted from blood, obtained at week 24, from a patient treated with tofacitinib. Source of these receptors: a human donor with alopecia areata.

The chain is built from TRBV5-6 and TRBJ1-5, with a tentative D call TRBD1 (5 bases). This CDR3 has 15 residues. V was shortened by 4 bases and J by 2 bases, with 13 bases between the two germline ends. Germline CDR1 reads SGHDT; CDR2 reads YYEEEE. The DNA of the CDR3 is TGTGCCAGCAGCGACCGGGACCATCGCAATCAGCCCCAGCATTTT. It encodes CASSDRDHRNQPQHF.

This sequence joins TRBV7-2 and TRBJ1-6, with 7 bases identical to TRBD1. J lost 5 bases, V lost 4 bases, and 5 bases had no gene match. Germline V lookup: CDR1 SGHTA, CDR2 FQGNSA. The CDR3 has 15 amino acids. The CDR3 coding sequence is TGTGCCAGCAGCTCACCTACAGGGGATAATTCACCCCTCCACTTT. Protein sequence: CASSSPTGDNSPLHF.

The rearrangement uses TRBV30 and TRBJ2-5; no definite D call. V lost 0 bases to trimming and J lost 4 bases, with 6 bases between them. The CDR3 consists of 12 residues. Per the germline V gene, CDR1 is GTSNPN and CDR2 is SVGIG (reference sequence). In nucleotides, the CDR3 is TGTGCCTGGAGTGTCCTTGGAGAGACCCAGTACTTC. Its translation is CAWSVLGETQYF.

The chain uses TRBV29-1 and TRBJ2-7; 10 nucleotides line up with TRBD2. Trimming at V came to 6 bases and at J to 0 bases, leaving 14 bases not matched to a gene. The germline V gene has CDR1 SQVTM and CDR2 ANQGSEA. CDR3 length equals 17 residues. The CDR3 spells CSVARLAGHTTSYEQYF. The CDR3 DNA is TGCAGCGTCGCCCGACTAGCGGGCCATACTACCTCCTACGAGCAGTACTTC.

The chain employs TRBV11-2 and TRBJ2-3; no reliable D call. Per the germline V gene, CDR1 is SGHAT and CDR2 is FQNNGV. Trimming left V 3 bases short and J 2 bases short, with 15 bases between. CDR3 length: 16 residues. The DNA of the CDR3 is TGTGCCAGCAGCTTGTTGTCCGACCCATTCACAGATACGCAGTATTTT. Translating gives CASSLLSDPFTDTQYF.

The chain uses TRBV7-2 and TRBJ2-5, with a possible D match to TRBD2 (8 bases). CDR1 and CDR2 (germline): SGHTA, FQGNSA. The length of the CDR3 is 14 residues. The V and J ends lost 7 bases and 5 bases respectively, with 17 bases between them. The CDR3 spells CASTELADRETQYF. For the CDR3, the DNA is TGTGCCAGCACCGAACTAGCGGACAGGGAGACCCAGTACTTC.

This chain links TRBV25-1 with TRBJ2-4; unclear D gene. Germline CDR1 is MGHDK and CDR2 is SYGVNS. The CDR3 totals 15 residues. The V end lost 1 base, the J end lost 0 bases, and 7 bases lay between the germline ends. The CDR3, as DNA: TGTGCCAGCAGTGAATCAGAGCTAGCCAAAAACATTCAGTACTTC. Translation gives CASSESELAKNIQYF.

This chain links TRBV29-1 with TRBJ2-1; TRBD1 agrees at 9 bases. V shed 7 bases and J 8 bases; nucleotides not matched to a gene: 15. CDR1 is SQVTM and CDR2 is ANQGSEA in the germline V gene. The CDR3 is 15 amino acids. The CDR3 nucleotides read TGCAGCGCCTGGGACAGGGATTCAGGGTTCGATGAGCAGTTCTTC. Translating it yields CSAWDRDSGFDEQFF.

Here the CDR3 DNA reads TGTGCCACCACATTTTCGGACAGGGGGTTTATCTACGAGCAGTACTTC. Translating gives CATTFSDRGFIYEQYF. J is TRBJ2-7 and V is TRBV10-3, with 10 positions matching TRBD1. CDR3 length equals 16 residues. CDR1 and CDR2 (germline): ENHRY, SYGVKD. Unmatched junction bases numbered 15, after V lost 10 bases and J lost 3 bases.

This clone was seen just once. The CDR3 DNA reads as TGTGCCAGCAGCCCCCGACGGGTGGCTTCCTACGAGCAGTACTTC. As protein: CASSPRRVASYEQYF. This chain connects TRBV7-2 to TRBJ2-7; the D is unclear. Germline CDR1 is SGHTA and CDR2 is FQGNSA. The CDR3 has 15 residues. V lost 5 bases and J lost 1, with 15 bases in between.

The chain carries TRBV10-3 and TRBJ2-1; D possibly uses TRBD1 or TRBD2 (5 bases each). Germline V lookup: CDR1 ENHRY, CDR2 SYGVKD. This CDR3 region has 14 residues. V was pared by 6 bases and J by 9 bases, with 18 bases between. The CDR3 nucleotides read TGTGCCATCAGCCCGGGACCAAGGGGCGGTGAGCAGTTCTTC. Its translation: CAISPGPRGGEQFF.

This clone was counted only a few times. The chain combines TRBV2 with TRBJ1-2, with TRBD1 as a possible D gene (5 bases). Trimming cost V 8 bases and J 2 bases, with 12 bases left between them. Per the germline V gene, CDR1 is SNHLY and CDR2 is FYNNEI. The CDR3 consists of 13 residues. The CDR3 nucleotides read TGTGCCAGCGGGGCCACCGACAACTATGGCTACACCTTC. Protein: CASGATDNYGYTF.

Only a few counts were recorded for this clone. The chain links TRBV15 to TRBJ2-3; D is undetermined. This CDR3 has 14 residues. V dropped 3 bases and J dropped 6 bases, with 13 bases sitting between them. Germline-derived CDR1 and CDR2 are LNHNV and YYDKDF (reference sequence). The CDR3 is CATSSSRSGDTQYF. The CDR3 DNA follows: TGTGCCACCAGCAGCTCTCGGTCCGGGGATACGCAGTATTTT.

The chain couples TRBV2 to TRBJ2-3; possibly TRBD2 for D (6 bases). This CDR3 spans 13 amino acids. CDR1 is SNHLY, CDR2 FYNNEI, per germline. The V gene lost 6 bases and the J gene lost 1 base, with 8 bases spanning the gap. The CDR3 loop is CASSGGRTDTQYF. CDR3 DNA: TGTGCCAGCAGCGGGGGACGCACAGATACGCAGTATTTT.

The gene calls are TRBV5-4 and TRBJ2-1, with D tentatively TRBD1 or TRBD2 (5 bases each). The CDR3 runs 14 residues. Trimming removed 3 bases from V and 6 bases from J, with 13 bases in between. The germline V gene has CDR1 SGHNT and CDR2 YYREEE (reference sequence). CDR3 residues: CASSSDGAGNEQFF. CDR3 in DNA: TGTGCCAGCAGCTCGGACGGGGCAGGCAATGAGCAGTTCTTC.